A single sample is the source of the 25 T cell receptor beta chains below, sequenced in a study of T cell responses to AZD1222 COVID-19 vaccine. The assay was immunoSEQ multiplex PCR, and TCRdb's table has in-frame clones only and misses some. The data show 89,000 or so clones, 80% to 90% seen once. The material sequenced was peripheral blood, taken on day 0 of AZD1222 vaccination. The receptor set was obtained from an adult in good health.

The CDR3 loop reads CASSVGQVNTEAFF. CDR3 coding DNA: TGTGCCAGCAGTGTAGGACAGGTGAACACTGAAGCTTTCTTT. The V call is TRBV2, the J call TRBJ1-1; 7 nucleotides align to TRBD1. The CDR3 extends over 14 amino acids. Germline assignment: CDR1 SNHLY and CDR2 FYNNEI. The V and J ends lost 4 bases and 0 bases, in that order; junction bases with no gene match: 2.

The J gene is TRBJ2-1, the V gene TRBV4-1, with 12 bases aligning to TRBD2. Trimming removed 2 bases from V and 9 bases from J; junction bases left unmatched: 2. The CDR3 is 14 residues long. Germline V gene data show CDR1 as MGHRA and CDR2 as YSYEKL. The DNA for the CDR3 is TGCGCCAGCAGCCAAATACTAGCGGGAGGTGAGCAGTTCTTC. This encodes CASSQILAGGEQFF.

The rearrangement uses TRBV4-2 and TRBJ2-3; D not resolved. Deletions cut 4 bases from V and 4 bases from J, with 3 bases between. CDR1 and CDR2 from the germline V gene are LGHNA and YNFKEQ. CDR3 length: 11 amino acids. Written as DNA, the CDR3 is TGTGCCAGCAGCCTCTCAGATACGCAGTATTTT. Amino acid sequence: CASSLSDTQYF.

The V call is TRBV6-5, the J call TRBJ2-7; D unresolved. The CDR3 length is 15 residues. Trimming took off 2 bases at V and 2 bases at J, with 13 bases between the two ends. Germline CDR1 reads MNHEY; CDR2 reads SVGAGI. The CDR3: CASSYALTKTYEQYF. CDR3 bases: TGTGCCAGCAGTTACGCTCTCACTAAAACCTACGAGCAGTACTTC.

V is TRBV14 and J is TRBJ2-3, with D tentatively TRBD1 (6 bases). Trimming took 2 bases from V and 1 from J, leaving 25 bases between them. This CDR3 has 20 amino acids. Looked up from germline, CDR1 is SGHDN and CDR2 is FVKESK. The CDR3 region has the DNA TGTGCCAGCAGCCAATTTAAGACAGGAGGTACCCGGCGAGGCACAGATACGCAGTATTTT. Translation: CASSQFKTGGTRRGTDTQYF.

CDR3: CASSNRDAGEQYF. The CDR3 DNA follows: TGTGCCAGCTCAAACAGGGACGCTGGGGAGCAGTACTTC. The chain couples TRBV18 to TRBJ2-7; D might be TRBD1 (6 bases). The CDR3 covers 13 residues. The V gene's germline CDR1 is KGHSH and CDR2 LQKENI. Trimming took 5 bases from V and 7 from J, leaving 15 bases between them.

The rearrangement uses TRBV7-3 and TRBJ1-1; D gene ambiguous. The CDR3 is 12 residues long. Looked up from germline, CDR1 is SGHTA and CDR2 is FQGTGA. V lost 5 bases and J 4 bases, leaving 8 bases between the germline ends. CDR3 region: CASSGISTEAFF. CDR3 in DNA: TGTGCCAGCAGCGGTATTAGCACTGAAGCTTTCTTT.

This CDR3 reads CASSLRGRYNSPLHF. The CDR3, as DNA: TGTGCCAGCAGCTTAAGGGGCCGCTATAATTCACCCCTCCACTTT. The chain couples TRBV7-3 to TRBJ1-6, with D perhaps TRBD1 (5 bases). This CDR3 has 15 residues. Between the trimmed V and J ends, which lost 1 base and 3 bases, there was a span of 7 bases. CDR1 is SGHTA, CDR2 FQGTGA, per germline.

The V gene is TRBV5-1, the J gene TRBJ2-7, with D possibly called TRBD1 or TRBD2 (5 bases each). This CDR3 spans 15 amino acids. The germline V gene has CDR1 SGHRS and CDR2 YFSETQ. Trimming cost V 4 bases and J 2 bases, with 16 bases left between them. As DNA, the CDR3 is TGCGCCAGCAGCCTGGGTGGGGTGGGGGCCTACGAGCAGTACTTC. This translates into CASSLGGVGAYEQYF. The whole variable domain, filled in from reference TRBV5-1 and TRBJ2-7, reads KAGVTQTPRYLIKTRGQQVTLSCSPISGHRSVSWYQQTPGQGLQFLFEYFSETQRNKGNFPGRFSGRQFSNSRSEMNVSTLELGDSALYLCASSLGGVGAYEQYFGPGTRLTVT.

The V call is TRBV2, the J call TRBJ2-4, with D tentatively TRBD1 (5 bases). CDR3 length: 13 residues. In germline, CDR1 is SNHLY, CDR2 FYNNEI. V was trimmed by 3 bases and J by 8 bases, leaving 11 bases between them. Here the CDR3 reads CASSDRAGHIQYF. CDR3 DNA: TGTGCCAGCAGTGACAGGGCTGGACACATTCAGTACTTC. The whole variable domain, filled in from reference TRBV2 and TRBJ2-4, reads EPEVTQTPSHQVTQMGQEVILRCVPISNHLYFYWYRQILGQKVEFLVSFYNNEISEKSEIFDDQFSVERPDGSNFTLKIRSTKLEDSAMYFCASSDRAGHIQYFGAGTRLSVL.

This clone was counted once. This rearrangement joins TRBV3-1 (or the pseudogene TRBV3-2) to TRBJ2-7, with 12 bases aligning to TRBD2. V shed 1 base, J shed 7 bases, and the junction held 8 bases outside the gene matches. The CDR3 length is 16 residues. Germline V CDR1 and CDR2: LGHDT, YNNKEL (reference sequence). CDR3 DNA sequence: TGTGCCAGCAGCCAAGTAACTAGCGGGAGGTCTGGGGAGCAGTACTTC. Translating gives CASSQVTSGRSGEQYF.

The chain is built from TRBV5-1 and TRBJ2-2, with 8 bases aligning to TRBD2. V lost 3 bases and J lost 0; bases outside the gene matches: 4. Germline CDR1 SGHRS, CDR2 YFSETQ. The CDR3 runs 16 residues. In nucleotides, the CDR3 is TGCGCCAGCAGCTGGACCGGGGGGGCGAACACCGGGGAGCTGTTTTTT. Protein: CASSWTGGANTGELFF. The whole variable domain, remainder taken from reference TRBV5-1 and TRBJ2-2, is KAGVTQTPRYLIKTRGQQVTLSCSPISGHRSVSWYQQTPGQGLQFLFEYFSETQRNKGNFPGRFSGRQFSNSRSEMNVSTLELGDSALYLCASSWTGGANTGELFFGEGSRLTVL.

The V and J genes are TRBV6-5 and TRBJ2-7; TRBD2 might be the D (6 bases). The CDR3 spans 12 residues. The germline V gene encodes CDR1 MNHEY and CDR2 SVGAGI. V lost 7 bases and J 2 bases, leaving 9 bases between the germline ends. In DNA form, the CDR3 reads TGTGCCAGCAAGGGCGGGACCTACGAGCAGTACTTC. As protein: CASKGGTYEQYF.

This chain joins TRBV7-2 and TRBJ1-5; TRBD1 might be the D (5 bases). V lost 1 base and J lost 5, with 12 bases in between. The germline gives CDR1 SGHTA, CDR2 FQGNSA. The CDR3 covers 15 residues. The CDR3 sequence is CASSLVGRPDQPQHF. As DNA, the CDR3 is TGTGCCAGCAGCTTAGTGGGGCGCCCCGATCAGCCCCAGCATTTT.

J is TRBJ1-6 and V is TRBV28; D perhaps matches TRBD1 (5 bases). The germline V gene encodes CDR1 MDHEN and CDR2 SYDVKM. V gave up 3 bases and J gave up 0 bases, with 15 bases separating them. The CDR3 spans 18 residues. In DNA, the CDR3 is TGTGCCAGCAGTTTCCCAGGGAACCCCCTCTCCTATAATTCACCCCTCCACTTT. This codes for CASSFPGNPLSYNSPLHF. Full variable domain (missing parts from reference TRBV28 and TRBJ1-6): DVKVTQSSRYLVKRTGEKVFLECVQDMDHENMFWYRQDPGLGLRLIYFSYDVKMKEKGDIPEGYSVSREKKERFSLILESASTNQTSMYLCASSFPGNPLSYNSPLHFGNGTRLTVT.

The chain joins TRBV2 to TRBJ2-5; D call uncertain. This CDR3 is built from 10 residues. CDR1 is SNHLY, CDR2 FYNNEI, per germline. Between the trimmed V and J ends, which lost 5 bases and 4 bases, there was a span of 2 bases. The CDR3 loop is CASSLETQYF. The CDR3 region has the DNA TGTGCCAGCAGTTTAGAGACCCAGTACTTC.

The V gene is TRBV15, the J gene TRBJ1-2; tentatively, D is TRBD1 (6 bases). CDR3 size: 14 residues. Trimming removed 4 bases from V and 7 bases from J, with 16 bases in between. Germline CDR1 reads LNHNV; CDR2 reads YYDKDF (reference sequence). CDR3 in DNA: TGTGCCACCAGCAAGAACGACCCGGGGGCTGGCTACACCTTC. Translated: CATSKNDPGAGYTF.

This clone was seen only a few times. The chain has TRBV3-1 (or the pseudogene TRBV3-2) and TRBJ2-5; D is undetermined. Per the germline V gene, CDR1 is LGHDT and CDR2 is YNNKEL (reference sequence). This CDR3 spans 20 amino acids. Trimming took 0 bases from V and 2 from J, leaving 25 bases between them. CDR3 amino acids: CASSQDPPGVLRSPQETQYF. The DNA for the CDR3 is TGTGCCAGCAGCCAAGACCCCCCTGGAGTGTTGCGGAGTCCACAAGAGACCCAGTACTTC.

The chain uses TRBV7-2 and TRBJ2-5; possibly TRBD2 for D (5 bases). This CDR3 spans 16 amino acids. Germline V gives CDR1 SGHTA, CDR2 FQGNSA. The V end lost 5 bases, the J end lost 5 bases, and 21 bases lay between the germline ends. CDR3 protein: CASSARMIGGGETQYF. The CDR3 nucleotides are TGTGCCAGCAGCGCCAGGATGATAGGAGGCGGGGAGACCCAGTACTTC.

The chain uses TRBV10-1 and TRBJ2-1; D ambiguous. The CDR3 sequence is 13 residues long. CDR1 and CDR2 (germline): WNHNN, SYGVQD (reference sequence). Trimming shortened V by 9 bases and J by 7 bases, and 16 bases separated the two germline ends. DNA for the CDR3: TGCGCCAGTTCCCGACAAATTGGGAATGAGCAGTTCTTC. This sequence encodes CASSRQIGNEQFF.

The chain is built from TRBV30 and TRBJ1-1; 7 bases agree with TRBD1. This CDR3 is 12 amino acids long. After removal of 7 bases from V and 10 bases from J, the junction contained 12 bases not matched to a gene. The germline gives CDR1 GTSNPN, CDR2 SVGIG (reference sequence). CDR3 region: CAYSGTVKAAFF. The CDR3 DNA is TGTGCCTATTCCGGGACAGTTAAGGCAGCTTTCTTT.

The chain links TRBV10-3 to TRBJ1-1; tentative D call: TRBD1 (5 bases). V was trimmed by 0 bases and J by 3 bases, leaving 11 bases between them. CDR1 is ENHRY, CDR2 SYGVKD, per germline. The CDR3 is made up of 15 amino acids. CDR3 protein: CAISESGVQHTEAFF. DNA of the CDR3: TGTGCCATCAGTGAGTCGGGGGTTCAGCACACTGAAGCTTTCTTT.

This CDR3 is CASSEGARREQYF. In DNA form, the CDR3 reads TGTGCCAGCTCAGAGGGGGCGAGGCGGGAGCAGTACTTC. This chain uses TRBV18 with TRBJ2-7; 7 nucleotides agree with TRBD1. This CDR3 has 13 amino acids. The trim removed 5 bases at V and 7 bases at J, leaving 8 bases unmatched. Germline V lookup: CDR1 KGHSH, CDR2 LQKENI.

The chain uses TRBV5-1 and TRBJ1-3, with D uncertain. The germline gives CDR1 SGHRS, CDR2 YFSETQ. Trimming stripped 0 bases from V and 6 bases from J, with 10 bases between. The CDR3 is made up of 14 amino acids. The CDR3 bases are TGCGCCAGCAGCTTGGCCGGAGCAGTAAACACCATATATTTT. It codes for CASSLAGAVNTIYF.

The chain has TRBV12-3 or TRBV12-4 and TRBJ1-6; maybe TRBD1 (6 bases). The CDR3 runs to 12 residues. Trimming removed 8 bases at V and 6 bases at J, with 8 bases between. CDR3 protein: CASRTVNSPLHF. In DNA, the CDR3 is TGTGCCAGCCGGACAGTTAATTCACCCCTCCACTTT.